Listed below are T cell receptor beta chains from one sample, sequenced in a study of shared clonotypes between healthy human individuals. TCRdb keeps only in-frame clones here, not all; method: immunoSEQ multiplex PCR. The sample includes roughly 2,000,000 clones, 93% of them seen just once. The sequenced material came from naive CD8+ T cells from PBMCs. These receptors all stem from a young man in good health. Some clones in this sample may be carry-over from other donors' samples. The CDR3 runs from the conserved cysteine through the conserved F or W. A D gene is named only where the DNA matches it firmly. Not every row has a clone size; where given, it reads once, few, many or a size class.

size	D	length	V	J	CDR3	DNA
once	.	13	TRBV28	TRBJ1-3	CASSLYLGNTIYF	TGTGCCAGCAGTTTATACCTTGGAAACACCATATATTTT
.	TRBD2	17	TRBV5-1	TRBJ2-7	CASSLETSGPLSYEQYF	TGCGCCAGCAGCTTGGAGACTAGCGGTCCGCTTTCCTACGAGCAGTACTTC
.	TRBD2	16	TRBV28	TRBJ2-1	CASSLLTSGVRNEQFF	TGTGCCAGCAGTTTATTGACTAGCGGAGTCAGGAATGAGCAGTTCTTC
.	.	12	TRBV6-1	TRBJ2-7	CASSETSYEQYF	TGTGCCAGCAGTGAGACGAGCTACGAGCAGTACTTC
.	.	15	TRBV7-8	TRBJ2-2	CASSYVGRGTGELFF	TGTGCCAGCAGCTACGTTGGGCGAGGCACCGGGGAGCTGTTTTTT
.	.	15	TRBV6-5	TRBJ2-2	CASSYFSGDTGELFF	TGTGCCAGCAGTTACTTCTCAGGCGACACCGGGGAGCTGTTTTTT
.	TRBD1	15	TRBV11-2	TRBJ2-2	CASSSRQGDTGELFF	TGTGCCAGCAGCTCAAGACAGGGGGACACCGGGGAGCTGTTTTTT
.	TRBD2	15	TRBV6-1	TRBJ2-7	CASSEGLAGTYEQYF	TGTGCCAGCAGTGAAGGACTAGCGGGAACCTACGAGCAGTACTTC
.	.	15	TRBV9	TRBJ2-7	CASSVGAQRTYEQYF	TGTGCCAGCAGCGTAGGGGCCCAGCGAACCTACGAGCAGTACTTC
.	TRBD2	13	TRBV27	TRBJ2-1	CATAGLAGYEQFF	TGTGCCACTGCGGGACTAGCGGGTTATGAGCAGTTCTTC
.	.	13	TRBV13	TRBJ2-7	CASSLGDGYEQYF	TGTGCCAGCAGCTTAGGGGACGGCTACGAGCAGTACTTC
.	TRBD1	15	TRBV27	TRBJ1-5	CASREGEGANQPQHF	TGTGCCAGCAGGGAGGGTGAGGGGGCCAATCAGCCCCAGCATTTT
.	.	14	TRBV9	TRBJ2-3	CASSPRGGTDTQYF	TGTGCCAGCAGCCCCAGGGGGGGCACAGATACGCAGTATTTT
.	TRBD1	14	TRBV5-6	TRBJ2-7	CASSPGQGSYEQYF	TGTGCCAGCAGCCCCGGACAGGGAAGTTACGAGCAGTACTTC
.	.	15	TRBV5-1	TRBJ2-5	CASSLAMHKQETQYF	TGCGCCAGCAGCTTGGCCATGCACAAACAAGAGACCCAGTACTTC
.	.	15	TRBV7-3	TRBJ2-1	CASSLGVSSYNEQFF	TGTGCCAGCAGCTTAGGGGTTTCCTCCTACAATGAGCAGTTCTTC
.	.	14	TRBV19	TRBJ1-4	CASSPGLRNEKLFF	TGTGCCAGTAGTCCGGGACTCAGAAATGAAAAACTGTTTTTT
.	.	15	TRBV4-1	TRBJ2-7	CASSQAPATNYEQYF	TGCGCCAGCAGCCAAGCCCCGGCCACCAACTACGAGCAGTACTTC
.	TRBD1	15	TRBV5-3	TRBJ2-3	CARSGDREKTDTQYF	TGTGCCAGAAGCGGCGACAGGGAGAAAACAGATACGCAGTATTTT
.	TRBD1	15	TRBV9	TRBJ1-5	CASSAGQGIYQPQHF	TGTGCCAGCAGCGCCGGACAGGGAATTTATCAGCCCCAGCATTTT
.	.	12	TRBV10-3	TRBJ1-3	CAISETGNTIYF	TGTGCCATCAGTGAAACTGGAAACACCATATATTTT
.	.	12	TRBV9	TRBJ2-2	CASNLNTGELFF	TGTGCCAGCAATCTGAACACCGGGGAGCTGTTTTTT
.	TRBD2	17	TRBV7-6	TRBJ2-6	CASSEDGRFFGANVLTF	TGTGCCAGCAGCGAAGACGGGAGGTTTTTTGGGGCCAACGTCCTGACTTTC
.	TRBD1	19	TRBV28	TRBJ1-3	CASSLRHVYPGQGRNTIYF	TGTGCCAGCAGTTTAAGACATGTCTACCCGGGACAGGGGCGAAACACCATATATTTT
.	.	15	TRBV2	TRBJ2-1	CASSGLAPQDNEQFF	TGTGCCAGCAGTGGCCTAGCGCCCCAGGACAATGAGCAGTTCTTC
.	TRBD2	16	TRBV7-9	TRBJ2-5	CASSLGGRAYQETQYF	TGTGCCAGCAGCTTAGGCGGGAGGGCCTACCAAGAGACCCAGTACTTC
.	.	14	TRBV6-1	TRBJ2-3	CASRAGFSTDTQYF	TGTGCCAGCAGGGCAGGATTTAGCACAGATACGCAGTATTTT
.	.	15	TRBV6-4	TRBJ2-7	CASSVSGRGPYEQYF	TGTGCCAGCAGTGTAAGTGGCAGGGGTCCATACGAGCAGTACTTC
.	TRBD2	19	TRBV30	TRBJ2-7	CAWSARTSGRPRSSYEQYF	TGTGCCTGGAGTGCCCGGACTAGCGGGAGACCGAGGAGCTCCTACGAGCAGTACTTC
.	TRBD1	16	TRBV2	TRBJ1-4	CASSTLRTGGGEKLFF	TGTGCCAGCAGTACCCTACGGACAGGGGGCGGTGAAAAACTGTTTTTT
once	.	16	TRBV11-2	TRBJ1-1	CASSYWTVGPYTEAFF	TGTGCCAGCAGCTATTGGACAGTTGGGCCGTACACTGAAGCTTTCTTT
once	TRBD1	18	TRBV7-9	TRBJ2-1	CASSPPSRTGGAGNEQFF	TGTGCCAGCAGCCCACCCTCCCGGACAGGGGGCGCGGGAAATGAGCAGTTCTTC
once	.	17	TRBV11-2	TRBJ2-2	CASSLGFKVVGTGELFF	TGTGCCAGCAGCTTAGGGTTTAAGGTAGTGGGCACCGGGGAGCTGTTTTTT
.	TRBD2	12	TRBV19	TRBJ2-7	CASLTGEGEQYF	TGTGCCAGTCTAACGGGGGAGGGCGAGCAGTACTTC
.	.	15	TRBV7-9	TRBJ2-1	CASSLRGGTYNEQFF	TGTGCCAGCAGCTTAAGGGGAGGTACCTACAATGAGCAGTTCTTC
.	.	15	TRBV7-3	TRBJ2-3	CASSPRLASTDTQYF	TGTGCCAGCAGCCCCCGTTTGGCTTCCACAGATACGCAGTATTTT
.	.	13	TRBV28	TRBJ2-1	CASSPYTGMEQFF	TGTGCCAGCAGCCCGTACACAGGGATGGAGCAGTTCTTC
.	.	13	TRBV2	TRBJ1-1	CATAGRPATEAFF	TGTGCCACCGCCGGACGGCCGGCAACTGAAGCTTTCTTT
.	TRBD2	14	TRBV29-1	TRBJ2-7	CSVVAGGPTYEQYF	TGCAGCGTCGTAGCGGGAGGACCAACCTACGAGCAGTACTTC
once	.	14	TRBV11-1	TRBJ2-7	CASSFAGIPDEQYF	TGTGCCAGCAGCTTCGCCGGGATCCCAGACGAGCAGTACTTC
.	.	16	TRBV7-2	TRBJ2-1	CASSLGHLLAPHEQFF	TGTGCCAGCAGCTTAGGGCACCTACTAGCCCCTCATGAGCAGTTCTTC